The source of this TCR beta chain is a study of response to subunit inactivated influenza vaccine. There are a few counts of this clonotype. The germline V and J ends were trimmed by 3 bases and 5 bases, with 5 bases remaining between them. The CDR3 spans 11 residues. Germline V gives CDR1 SGHRS, CDR2 YFSETQ. Each CDR3 protein is one row after TCRdb ran MiXCR on the RT-PCR reads. This table holds approximately 520,000 distinct CDR3 sequences, 16% found once. This chain joins TRBV5-1 and TRBJ1-2; D remains ambiguous. Sequencing used CD4+ T cells sorted from PBMCs, obtained around 25 months after vaccination. The sequence was collected from a man between 50 and 70 years old who received an inactivated influenza vaccine. This chain's CDR3 is CASSSDYGYTF. The CDR3 region has the DNA TGCGCCAGCAGCTCTGATTATGGCTACACCTTC.